This T cell receptor beta chain was identified in a study of T cells expressing NK-cell markers. Study information: Out of eight donors sequenced, seven tested HCMV-seropositive and the remaining one seronegative.

Per germline, CDR1 MNHEY and CDR2 SVGAGI. CDR3 length: 12 amino acids. Following a re-call of the 5' RACE reads, TCRdb has one entry per CDR3 protein and lacks DNA. In all, the sample yields roughly 390,000 distinct CDR3 sequences. The sample taken for sequencing was blood T cells: a sorted CD56 or NKG2C T cell subset, CD4+ or CD8+ T cells, or bulk PBMC T cells (not recorded which). The chain is built from TRBV6-5 and TRBJ2-4. This clonotype was sampled from a woman aged 50 to 60 in good health. The CDR3 loop is CASSSDKNIQYF.